This T cell receptor (beta chain) was profiled in a study of blood T cell repertoires in COVID-19. Trimming shortened V by 3 bases and J by 4 bases, and 16 bases separated the two germline ends. This CDR3 is built from 16 residues. CDR1 and CDR2 from the germline V gene are SGHTA and FQGNSA. Source study methods: Using reference gene primer amplification, nucleated cell counts were estimated. The repertoire was sequenced with immunoSEQ multiplex PCR; TCRdb's copy has only in-frame clones and lacks some. That table gives V, J and clone size, and the DNA gave D and trimming. There are 45,000 or so clones in the sample; around 90% occur only once, and around 9.1% lies in the top ten.

This chain links TRBV7-2 with TRBJ2-1, with TRBD2 as a possible D gene (6 bases). The origin of this receptor is a woman older than 75 with active COVID-19. The specimen sequenced was peripheral blood. The CDR3 region is CASSLARSGPYNEQFF. The DNA of the CDR3 is TGTGCCAGCAGCTTGGCCAGGAGCGGGCCATACAATGAGCAGTTCTTC.